These 16 T cell receptor beta chains share one sample of origin, sequenced in a study of shared clonotypes between healthy human individuals. Naivety among CD8 cells was defined by CD45RO negativity and positive CCR7 selection, thereby excluding terminally differentiated effector memory CD45RA+ cells. Sequenced by immunoSEQ multiplex PCR; TCRdb stores in-frame clones only, minus some. The sample holds about 2.1 million clones, 93% seen once. The source material was naive CD8+ T cells from PBMCs. These receptors all come from a young man in good health. Some clones in this sample may be carry-over from other donors' samples.

The rearrangement links TRBV4-1 to TRBJ2-5; no clear D. The better agreement between TRBJ2-7 and the DNA end casts doubt on the J call. Germline values: CDR1 MGHRA, CDR2 YSYEKL. The CDR3 sequence is 15 residues long. The CDR3 coding sequence is TGCGCCAGCAGCCAAGAGCGTCAAAAGGACCCCGAGCAGTACTTC. This codes for CASSQERQKDPEQYF.

The chain carries TRBV27 and TRBJ2-7; 9 bases map to TRBD2. This CDR3 has 15 residues. CDR1 is MNHEY, CDR2 SMNVEV, per germline (reference sequence). After removal of 6 bases from V and 0 bases from J, the junction contained 6 bases not matched to a gene. The CDR3 DNA reads as TGTGCCAGCAGCCCCGGCGGGAGGGCCTCCTACGAGCAGTACTTC. Its translation: CASSPGGRASYEQYF.

This chain links TRBV23-1 with TRBJ1-2; D possibly corresponds to TRBD1 (6 bases). TRBV23-1 qualifies as an ORF whose function is uncertain. This CDR3 has 18 residues. V was cut by 0 bases and J by 2 bases, with 19 bases left in between. This chain's CDR3 is CASSQSGAGKVENYGYTF. DNA for the CDR3: TGCGCCAGCAGTCAATCGGGGGCAGGGAAAGTAGAAAACTATGGCTACACCTTC.

This chain connects TRBV5-8 to TRBJ2-3; D is undetermined. CDR3 length equals 13 residues. Germline CDR1 is SGHTS and CDR2 is YDEGEE. Trimming removed 0 bases at V and 4 bases at J, with 6 bases between. CDR3 loop: CASSLEGSDTQYF. CDR3 nucleotides: TGTGCCAGCAGCTTGGAGGGCTCAGATACGCAGTATTTT. Variable domain in full (rest from reference TRBV5-8 and TRBJ2-3): EAGVTQSPTHLIKTRGQQATLRCSPISGHTSVYWYQQALGLGLQFLLWYDEGEERNRGNFPPRFSGRQFPNYSSELNVNALELEDSALYLCASSLEGSDTQYFGPGTRLTVL.

Comments on this clone: The junction does not match germline at one end; this may be a read error. This sequence joins TRBV29-1 and TRBJ2-3; 11 bases agree with TRBD2. The germline CDR1 and CDR2 sequences are SQVTM and ANQGSEA. CDR3 length: 16 amino acids. In nucleotides, the CDR3 is TGCAGCGTAGAAGATCCGGGACTAGCGGCCACAGATACGCAGTATTTT. It yields the protein CSVEDPGLAATDTQYF.

The chain links TRBV14 to TRBJ1-1, with D unclear. CDR1 is SGHDN, CDR2 FVKESK, per germline. V lost 0 bases and J lost 1, with 27 bases in between. This CDR3 is 21 amino acids long. The CDR3 nucleotides read TGTGCCAGCAGCCAAGAAAGGGCAGGCACCCATCTAGCCGCGCAGAACACTGAAGCTTTCTTT. Amino acids: CASSQERAGTHLAAQNTEAFF.

This clone appeared a single time. The genes are TRBV9 and TRBJ2-7, with TRBD2 identical over 10 bases. The CDR3 covers 18 residues. Germline V lookup: CDR1 SGDLS, CDR2 YYNGEE. The V and J ends lost 0 bases and 0 bases, in that order; junction bases with no gene match: 9. As DNA, the CDR3 is TGTGCCAGCAGCGTAGGCGAGACTAGCGGGTCAAGCTCCTACGAGCAGTACTTC. Translation: CASSVGETSGSSSYEQYF. Filled out from reference TRBV9 and TRBJ2-7, the complete variable domain reads DSGVTQTPKHLITATGQRVTLRCSPRSGDLSVYWYQQSLDQGLQFLIQYYNGEERAKGNILERFSAQQFPDLHSELNLSSLELGDSALYFCASSVGETSGSSSYEQYFGPGTRLTVT.

V and J are TRBV7-2 and TRBJ1-2, with 9 bases aligning to TRBD1. Germline V gives CDR1 SGHTA, CDR2 FQGNSA. This CDR3 is 15 amino acids long. V dropped 5 bases and J dropped 1; count of bases not matched to a gene: 5. The CDR3, as DNA: TGTGCCAGCAGCCCCTGGGGACAGGGTAACTATGGCTACACCTTC. It specifies CASSPWGQGNYGYTF.

To note about this clone: Other DNA sequences in the sample encode the same CDR3. Written as DNA, the CDR3 is TGTGCCAGCAGTTTACTGGGACAGACCTACGAGCAGTACTTC. The encoded protein is CASSLLGQTYEQYF. V usage is TRBV27 and J usage is TRBJ2-7, with TRBD1 matching 7 bases. The J segment lost 2 bases and the V segment lost 2 bases, leaving 3 bases of the junction unmatched. The CDR3 spans 14 residues. The V gene's germline CDR1 is MNHEY and CDR2 SMNVEV (reference sequence).

The chain recombines TRBV9 with TRBJ2-5, with a weak D call TRBD1 (6 bases). The germline V gene has CDR1 SGDLS and CDR2 YYNGEE. The CDR3 is 14 residues long. The V and J ends lost 3 bases and 1 base respectively, with 10 bases between them. CDR3 loop: CASSDQGFQETQYF. CDR3 nucleotides: TGTGCCAGCAGCGACCAGGGGTTCCAAGAGACCCAGTACTTC. The complete variable domain, with remaining parts taken from reference TRBV9 and TRBJ2-5, reads DSGVTQTPKHLITATGQRVTLRCSPRSGDLSVYWYQQSLDQGLQFLIQYYNGEERAKGNILERFSAQQFPDLHSELNLSSLELGDSALYFCASSDQGFQETQYFGPGTRLLVL.

The rearrangement joins TRBV6-5 to TRBJ1-5; TRBD1 is a possible D gene (6 bases). Germline values: CDR1 MNHEY, CDR2 SVGAGI. The CDR3 contains 14 residues. V gave up 5 bases and J gave up 1 base, with 9 bases separating them. This CDR3 is CASSRTESNQPQHF. The CDR3 DNA reads as TGTGCCAGCAGTCGGACAGAAAGCAATCAGCCCCAGCATTTT.

The CDR3: CASSLNPGTRENNEQFF. Here the CDR3 DNA reads TGTGCCAGCAGTTTAAATCCCGGGACTAGGGAAAACAATGAGCAGTTCTTC. The rearrangement links TRBV28 to TRBJ2-1, with TRBD2 matching over 8 bases. There are 17 residues in the CDR3. Germline V CDR1 and CDR2: MDHEN, SYDVKM. V lost 2 bases and J lost 5; bases outside the gene matches: 11. Together with reference TRBV28 and TRBJ2-1, the CDR3 gives the full variable domain: DVKVTQSSRYLVKRTGEKVFLECVQDMDHENMFWYRQDPGLGLRLIYFSYDVKMKEKGDIPEGYSVSREKKERFSLILESASTNQTSMYLCASSLNPGTRENNEQFFGPGTRLTVL.

The chain couples TRBV9 to TRBJ2-3; D remains unclear. Trimming left V 0 bases short and J 2 bases short, with 10 bases between. CDR1 SGDLS and CDR2 YYNGEE come from the germline V gene. The CDR3 is 15 residues long. The chain's CDR3 is CASSVGVSPTDTQYF. CDR3 sequence (DNA): TGTGCCAGCAGCGTAGGGGTCAGCCCCACAGATACGCAGTATTTT.

The chain employs TRBV7-7 and TRBJ2-5, with D hard to call. This CDR3 has 13 amino acids. The V end was cut by 5 bases, the J end by 3 bases, with 10 bases between. Germline CDR1 SSHAT, CDR2 FNYEAQ (reference sequence). The CDR3 protein is CASSPAWEETQYF. As DNA, the CDR3 is TGTGCCAGCAGCCCTGCGTGGGAAGAGACCCAGTACTTC.

The chain carries TRBV6-6 and TRBJ1-1, with 11 bases identical to TRBD1. CDR1 is MNHNY, CDR2 SVGAGI, per germline (reference sequence). Unmatched junction bases numbered 6, after V lost 2 bases and J lost 4 bases. The CDR3 consists of 16 residues. The CDR3 loop is CASSYTDRGLGTEAFF. The CDR3 DNA is TGTGCCAGCAGTTACACGGACAGGGGGCTTGGCACTGAAGCTTTCTTT.

The chain uses TRBV28 and TRBJ1-2, with D possibly matching TRBD1 (5 bases). The CDR3 spans 15 residues. V gave up 5 bases and J gave up 0 bases, with 13 bases separating them. Looked up from germline, CDR1 is MDHEN and CDR2 is SYDVKM. The CDR3 sequence is CASSHYRRSNYGYTF. The CDR3 coding sequence is TGTGCCAGCAGTCACTACAGGAGATCTAACTATGGCTACACCTTC.